Described below is a single T cell receptor beta chain sequence and its context. The sample originates from a study of OX40 agonist ivuxolimab in advanced cancers. Study-level information: Patients receiving dose escalation had hepatocellular carcinoma, melanoma, renal cell or head and neck cancer. A mean age of approximately 60 years, range roughly 20 to 90, was recorded, and 70% to 85% were male. In three patients, partial responses were observed, one with hepatocellular carcinoma and two with cutaneous melanoma.

CDR1 is SGDLS and CDR2 is YYNGEE in the germline V gene. Trimming took 3 bases from V and 3 from J, leaving 10 bases between them. The CDR3 runs 14 residues. The sampling schedule covered blood at baseline, cycle 4 day 1, and cycle 7 day 1. The data were produced by immunoSEQ multiplex PCR, yet TCRdb's version contains in-frame clones alone and is incomplete. The sample contains 69,000 or so clones, 75% to 90% of which appear only once. The genes are TRBV9 and TRBJ1-3; D unresolved. The sequences come from CD4+ or CD8+ T cells sorted from blood, collected in a trial of the OX40 agonist ivuxolimab. This TCR came from an adult with an advanced solid tumor such as melanoma, head and neck, liver or kidney cancer. The CDR3 protein is CASSESRRGNTIYF. As DNA, the CDR3 is TGTGCCAGCAGCGAATCTCGACGTGGAAACACCATATATTTT.